The 2 T cell receptor beta chains below all came from one sample that was sequenced in a study of cytomegalovirus exposure and HLA in healthy donors. PCR was performed using 60 Vbeta and 13 Jbeta primers. Measured with immunoSEQ multiplex PCR; TCRdb has only the in-frame clones, and not every one. The profile shows about 140,000 clones, more than 75% of them singletons. Sequencing was carried out using PBMCs. The receptors shown here come from a man younger than 35 in good health and CMV-seropositive.

The chain employs TRBV6-1 and TRBJ1-5; D gene ambiguous. V lost 7 bases to trimming and J lost 0 bases, with 13 bases between them. CDR3 size: 15 residues. Germline lookup yields CDR1 MNHNS and CDR2 SASEGT. The CDR3 here is CASNGSPDSNQPQHF. The CDR3 DNA reads TGTGCCAGCAACGGGTCCCCCGATAGCAATCAGCCCCAGCATTTT.

This chain joins TRBV5-1 and TRBJ2-6; 8 bases are a match to TRBD2. CDR1 is SGHRS and CDR2 is YFSETQ in the germline V gene. J lost 0 bases, V lost 0 bases, and 5 bases had no gene match. The CDR3 runs 18 residues. The CDR3 protein is CASSLDSGAYSGANVLTF. In DNA form, the CDR3 reads TGCGCCAGCAGCTTGGATAGCGGGGCCTACTCTGGGGCCAACGTCCTGACTTTC.